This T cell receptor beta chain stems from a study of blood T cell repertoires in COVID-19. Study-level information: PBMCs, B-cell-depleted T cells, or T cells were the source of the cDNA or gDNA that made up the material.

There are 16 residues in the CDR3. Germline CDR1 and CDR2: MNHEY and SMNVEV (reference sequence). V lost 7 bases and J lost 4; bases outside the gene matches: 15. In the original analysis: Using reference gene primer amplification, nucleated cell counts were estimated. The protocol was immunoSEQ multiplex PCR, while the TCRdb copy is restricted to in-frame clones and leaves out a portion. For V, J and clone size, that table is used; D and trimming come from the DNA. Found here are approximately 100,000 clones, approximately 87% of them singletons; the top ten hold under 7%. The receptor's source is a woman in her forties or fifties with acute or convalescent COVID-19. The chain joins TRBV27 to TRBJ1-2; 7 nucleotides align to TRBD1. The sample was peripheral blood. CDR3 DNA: TGTGCCAGCAAGTCGGACAGGCCCCCGTTTACCTATGGCTACACCTTC. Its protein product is CASKSDRPPFTYGYTF.